The 20 T cell receptor beta chains below come from one sample, sequenced in a study of blood T cell repertoires in COVID-19. This table comes from immunoSEQ multiplex PCR, and its TCRdb copy is limited to in-frame clones, with some not included. The table lists 320,000 or so clones, roughly 87% of them singletons. Sequencing input: PBMCs or T cells enriched from blood (not recorded which). These receptors all come from a woman under 40 who had recovered from COVID-19.

The chain uses TRBV19 and TRBJ2-5; D perhaps matches TRBD2 (6 bases). Per the germline V gene, CDR1 is LNHDA and CDR2 is SQIVND (reference sequence). The CDR3 extends over 13 amino acids. The V gene lost 3 bases and the J gene lost 9 bases, with 14 bases spanning the gap. The CDR3 sequence: CASSIEGPGAQYF. The CDR3 coding sequence is TGTGCCAGTAGTATCGAGGGGCCGGGGGCCCAGTACTTC.

The chain joins TRBV5-1 to TRBJ2-5; TRBD1 is a possible D gene (8 bases). Germline V gives CDR1 SGHRS, CDR2 YFSETQ. V dropped 6 bases and J dropped 5 bases, with 14 bases sitting between them. The CDR3 extends over 13 amino acids. The CDR3 DNA is TGCGCCAGCACTTCACAGGGGGGGGAGACCCAGTACTTC. Its translation: CASTSQGGETQYF.

The J gene is TRBJ1-5, the V gene TRBV30; D is perhaps TRBD1 (6 bases). Germline CDR1 is GTSNPN and CDR2 is SVGIG (reference sequence). The CDR3 totals 15 residues. CDR3 coding DNA: TGTGCATACAGAGGGCAGGGACAACCTAATCAGCCCCAGCATTTT. It yields the protein CAYRGQGQPNQPQHF. Looking up the rest from reference TRBV30 and TRBJ1-5 gives the full variable domain: SQTIHQWPATLVQPVGSPLSLECTVEGTSNPNLYWYRQAAGRGLQLLFYSVGIGQISSEVPQNLSASRPQDRQFILSSKKLLLSDSGFYLCAYRGQGQPNQPQHFGDGTRLSIL.

J is TRBJ1-5 and V is TRBV30, with D unclear. Germline lookup yields CDR1 GTSNPN and CDR2 SVGIG (reference sequence). Trimming took off 3 bases at V and 3 bases at J, with 12 bases between the two ends. This CDR3 spans 14 amino acids. The CDR3, as DNA: TGTGCCTGGAGCCGCGGCATTTACAATCAGCCCCAGCATTTT. Its translation is CAWSRGIYNQPQHF.

In this sample, this clone turned up a few times. The chain uses TRBV4-3 and TRBJ1-1; possibly TRBD1 for D (5 bases). In germline, CDR1 is LGHNA, CDR2 YSLEER. The CDR3 length is 17 residues. The V end was cut by 0 bases, the J end by 0 bases, with 14 bases between. The CDR3 reads CASSQDQPTAMNTEAFF. CDR3 in DNA: TGCGCCAGCAGCCAAGATCAACCGACAGCTATGAACACTGAAGCTTTCTTT.

This clone was observed a single time. The chain is built from TRBV11-3 and TRBJ2-2; the match to TRBD1 covers 7 bases. Germline loops: CDR1 SGHNT, CDR2 YENEEA. With 1 base clipped from V and 3 bases from J, the junction kept 8 bases outside the gene matches. CDR3 length equals 17 residues. The CDR3 loop reads CASSLVQRGQDTGELFF. Written as DNA, the CDR3 is TGTGCCAGCAGCTTAGTTCAAAGGGGGCAGGACACCGGGGAGCTGTTTTTT.

This chain joins TRBV29-1 and TRBJ2-7; D may be TRBD1 (5 bases). This CDR3 comprises 12 residues. The germline V gene encodes CDR1 SQVTM and CDR2 ANQGSEA. V was clipped by 4 bases and J by 3 bases, with 10 bases between them. CDR3 residues: CSVGGQGYEQYF. In nucleotides, the CDR3 is TGCAGCGTTGGGGGCCAGGGCTACGAGCAGTACTTC.

The rearrangement joins TRBV12-3 or TRBV12-4 to TRBJ1-4; TRBD1 is a possible D gene (6 bases). V was shortened by 5 bases and J by 16 bases, with 17 bases between the two germline ends. The CDR3 consists of 12 residues. CDR3 coding DNA: TGTGCCAGCAGTCGGGACACCAGAGGAACGTTTTTT. Its translation is CASSRDTRGTFF.

The V and J genes are TRBV2 and TRBJ2-3; a weak D match, TRBD2 (7 bases). The CDR3 has 15 residues. CDR1 is SNHLY and CDR2 is FYNNEI in the germline V gene. Trimming removed 7 bases from V and 1 base from J, with 15 bases in between. CDR3: CASITGGAGTDTQYF. The CDR3 region has the DNA TGTGCCAGCATAACGGGGGGCGCGGGCACAGATACGCAGTATTTT.

The gene calls are TRBV2 and TRBJ1-2; TRBD1 agrees at 8 bases. CDR3 length: 14 amino acids. Germline CDR1 reads SNHLY; CDR2 reads FYNNEI. The V and J ends lost 1 base and 10 bases, in that order; junction bases with no gene match: 8. CDR3 coding DNA: TGTGCCAGCAGTGAAGTGGAACAGGGGGGGAACTACACCTTC. Encoded protein: CASSEVEQGGNYTF.

This chain links TRBV6-4 with TRBJ1-1, with a tentative D call TRBD1 (6 bases). The CDR3 is 13 residues long. Trimming left V 5 bases short and J 5 bases short, with 12 bases between. The germline CDR1 and CDR2 sequences are MRHNA and SNTAGT. This chain's CDR3 is CASSTTQGTEAFF. CDR3 in DNA: TGTGCCAGCAGTACAACACAGGGAACTGAAGCTTTCTTT.

V usage is TRBV5-4 and J usage is TRBJ2-5, with TRBD2 matching over 7 bases. Germline assignment: CDR1 SGHNT and CDR2 YYREEE (reference sequence). The CDR3 has 17 residues. V shed 6 bases and J 5 bases; nucleotides not matched to a gene: 19. The CDR3 coding sequence is TGTGCCAGCACCAACCTCGCCAACGGGGGGACTCGTGAGACCCAGTACTTC. This encodes CASTNLANGGTRETQYF.

The chain recombines TRBV10-2 with TRBJ1-1; the D gene is possibly TRBD1 (6 bases). CDR1 and CDR2 from the germline V gene are WSHSY and SAAADI. The length of the CDR3 is 14 residues. The V end was cut by 2 bases, the J end by 0 bases, with 7 bases between. CDR3 nucleotide sequence: TGCGCCAGCAGTGAGGGACAGATGAACACTGAAGCTTTCTTT. Translation: CASSEGQMNTEAFF.

This clone was observed a handful of times. This chain connects TRBV18 to TRBJ1-2; possibly TRBD1 for D (6 bases). Germline CDR1 KGHSH, CDR2 LQKENI. Between the trimmed V and J ends, which lost 5 bases and 1 base, there was a span of 11 bases. The CDR3 totals 14 residues. In nucleotides, the CDR3 is TGTGCCAGCTCATTGAAGGACAGTAACTATGGCTACACCTTC. It specifies CASSLKDSNYGYTF.

The chain is built from TRBV5-6 and TRBJ1-3; 10 bases agree with TRBD1. The germline CDR1 and CDR2 sequences are SGHDT and YYEEEE. The V gene end was trimmed by 1 base and the J gene end by 3 bases; junction bases not matched to a gene: 7. This CDR3 is built from 17 residues. Here the CDR3 DNA reads TGTGCCAGCAGCTTGCGCAGGGGGACAGGGGTTGGAAACACCATATATTTT. Its translation is CASSLRRGTGVGNTIYF.

This clone was seen only once. The CDR3 DNA is TGTGCCAGCAGTGGAAGGGGTATTCAGCCCCAGCATTTT. Its protein product is CASSGRGIQPQHF. This chain joins TRBV2 and TRBJ1-5, with TRBD1 as a possible D gene (5 bases). The CDR3 is 13 amino acids. V was clipped by 4 bases and J by 6 bases, with 10 bases between them. Germline V CDR1 and CDR2: SNHLY, FYNNEI. Full variable domain (remainder filled in from reference TRBV2 and TRBJ1-5): EPEVTQTPSHQVTQMGQEVILRCVPISNHLYFYWYRQILGQKVEFLVSFYNNEISEKSEIFDDQFSVERPDGSNFTLKIRSTKLEDSAMYFCASSGRGIQPQHFGDGTRLSIL.

The rearrangement links TRBV30 to TRBJ1-2; no firm D call. The ends were cut back, 1 base at V and 8 bases at J, with 17 bases in the middle. CDR1 is GTSNPN, CDR2 SVGIG, per germline (reference sequence). The CDR3 has 14 amino acids. The CDR3: CAWSGMRLTPGYTF. CDR3 nucleotides: TGTGCCTGGAGTGGGATGAGACTGACCCCGGGCTACACCTTC.

The chain combines TRBV12-3 or TRBV12-4 with TRBJ2-4; D might be TRBD2 (6 bases). The CDR3 consists of 13 residues. Trimming removed 6 bases at V and 15 bases at J, with 21 bases between. The CDR3 bases are TGTGCCAGCAGCCGCAGGGTGGAGGGTGGGGTGTACTTC. It is translated as CASSRRVEGGVYF.

This sequence joins TRBV30 and TRBJ2-1; weak D call: TRBD2 (6 bases). The CDR3 spans 14 residues. V was pared by 1 base and J by 4 bases, with 11 bases between. Germline V gene sequence: CDR1 GTSNPN, CDR2 SVGIG (reference sequence). The CDR3 reads CAWSALAPYNEQFF. In nucleotides, the CDR3 is TGTGCCTGGAGTGCACTAGCCCCATACAATGAGCAGTTCTTC.

In this sample, this clone turned up a few times. As DNA, the CDR3 is TGTGCCAGCAGCTTTGCGGGGGGGCCTGGCAATGAGCAGTTCTTC. This translates into CASSFAGGPGNEQFF. The chain employs TRBV7-9 and TRBJ2-1; 9 nucleotides agree with TRBD2. CDR1 and CDR2 from the germline V gene are SEHNR and FQNEAQ (reference sequence). CDR3 length: 15 residues. The V gene end was trimmed by 3 bases and the J gene end by 6 bases; junction bases not matched to a gene: 6. The whole variable domain, remainder taken from reference TRBV7-9 and TRBJ2-1, is DTGVSQNPRHKITKRGQNVTFRCDPISEHNRLYWYRQTLGQGPEFLTYFQNEAQLEKSRLLSDRFSAERPKGSFSTLEIQRTEQGDSAMYLCASSFAGGPGNEQFFGPGTRLTVL.